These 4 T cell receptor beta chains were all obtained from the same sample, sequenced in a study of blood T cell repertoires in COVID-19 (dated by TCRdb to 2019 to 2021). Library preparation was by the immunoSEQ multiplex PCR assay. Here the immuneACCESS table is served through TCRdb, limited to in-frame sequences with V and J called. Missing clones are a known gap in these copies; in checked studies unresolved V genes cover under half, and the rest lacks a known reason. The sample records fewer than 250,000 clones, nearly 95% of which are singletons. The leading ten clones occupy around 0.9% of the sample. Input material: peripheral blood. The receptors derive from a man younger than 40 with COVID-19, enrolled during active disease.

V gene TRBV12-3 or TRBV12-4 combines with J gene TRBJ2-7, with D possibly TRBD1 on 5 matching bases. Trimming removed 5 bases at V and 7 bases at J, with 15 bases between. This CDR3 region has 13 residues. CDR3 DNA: TGTGCCAGCAGTAGGACGACAGTGGGGGAGCAGTACTTC. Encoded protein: CASSRTTVGEQYF.

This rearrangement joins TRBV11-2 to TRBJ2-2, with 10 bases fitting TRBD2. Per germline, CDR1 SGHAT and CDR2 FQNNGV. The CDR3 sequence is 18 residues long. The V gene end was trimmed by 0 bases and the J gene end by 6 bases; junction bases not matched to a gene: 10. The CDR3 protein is CASSLDPGRAGGPGELFF. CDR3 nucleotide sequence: TGTGCCAGCAGCTTAGATCCAGGCCGAGCGGGGGGGCCCGGGGAGCTGTTTTTT.

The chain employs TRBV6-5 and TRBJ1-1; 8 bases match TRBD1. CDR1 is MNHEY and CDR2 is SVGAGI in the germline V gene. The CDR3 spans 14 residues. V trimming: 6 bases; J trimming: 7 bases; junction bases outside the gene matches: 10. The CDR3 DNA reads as TGTGCCAGCAGAGTCGGGACAGGAACAATTGAAGCTTTCTTT. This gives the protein CASRVGTGTIEAFF.

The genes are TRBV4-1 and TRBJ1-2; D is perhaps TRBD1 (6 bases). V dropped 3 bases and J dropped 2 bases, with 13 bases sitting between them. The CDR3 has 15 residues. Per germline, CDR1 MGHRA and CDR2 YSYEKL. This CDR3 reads CASSHTRGGNYGYTF. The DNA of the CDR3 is TGCGCCAGCAGCCACACTAGGGGGGGCAACTATGGCTACACCTTC.